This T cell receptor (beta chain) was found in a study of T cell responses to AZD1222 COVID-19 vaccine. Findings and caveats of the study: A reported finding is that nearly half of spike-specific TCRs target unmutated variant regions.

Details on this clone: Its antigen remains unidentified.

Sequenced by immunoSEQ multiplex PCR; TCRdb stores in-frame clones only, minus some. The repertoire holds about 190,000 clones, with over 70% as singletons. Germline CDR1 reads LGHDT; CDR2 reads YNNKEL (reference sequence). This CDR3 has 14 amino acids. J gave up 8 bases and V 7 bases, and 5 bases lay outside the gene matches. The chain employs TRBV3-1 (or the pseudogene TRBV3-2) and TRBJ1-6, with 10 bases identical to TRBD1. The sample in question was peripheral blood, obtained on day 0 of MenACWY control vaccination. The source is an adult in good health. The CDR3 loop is CASTSGTGDSPLHF. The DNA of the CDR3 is TGTGCCAGCACCTCCGGGACAGGGGATTCACCCCTCCACTTT.